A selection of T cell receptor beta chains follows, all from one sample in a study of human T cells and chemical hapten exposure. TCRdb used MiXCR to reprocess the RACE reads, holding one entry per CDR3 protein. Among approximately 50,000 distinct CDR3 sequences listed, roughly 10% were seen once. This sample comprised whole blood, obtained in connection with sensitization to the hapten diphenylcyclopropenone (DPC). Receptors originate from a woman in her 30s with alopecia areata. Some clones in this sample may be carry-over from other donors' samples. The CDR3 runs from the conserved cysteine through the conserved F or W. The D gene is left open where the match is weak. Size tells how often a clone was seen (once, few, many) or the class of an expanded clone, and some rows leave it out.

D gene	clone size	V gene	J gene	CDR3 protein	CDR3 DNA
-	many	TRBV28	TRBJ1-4	CASSSAGTVKSF	TGTGCCAGCAGTTCAGCCGGGACGGTGAAGTCTTTT
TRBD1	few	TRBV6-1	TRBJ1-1	CASRRDRGFTEAFF	TGTGCCAGCAGACGGGACAGGGGCTTCACTGAAGCTTTCTTT
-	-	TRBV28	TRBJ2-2	CASKEQGGGELFF	TGTGCCAGCAAGGAACAGGGTGGCGGGGAGCTGTTTTTT
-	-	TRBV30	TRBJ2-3	CAWSVGGTDTQYF	TGTGCCTGGAGTGTCGGCGGCACAGATACGCAGTATTTT
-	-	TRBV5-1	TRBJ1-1	CASSLDRTGREAFF	TGCGCCAGCAGCTTGGATCGGACGGGAAGAGAAGCTTTCTTT
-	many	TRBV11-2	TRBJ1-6	CASSLGRNNSPLHF	TGTGCCAGCAGCTTGGGACGGAATAATTCACCCCTCCACTTT
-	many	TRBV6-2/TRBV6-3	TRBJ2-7	CASSYRSIGGSYEQYF	TGTGCCAGCAGTTACCGAAGTATCGGGGGATCCTACGAGCAGTACTTC
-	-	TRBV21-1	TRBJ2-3	CASNLRGDISPDTQYF	TGTGCCAGCAACCTAAGGGGCGACATTTCCCCAGATACGCAGTATTTT
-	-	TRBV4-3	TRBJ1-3	CASSQDRRVISGNTIYF	TGCGCCAGCAGCCAAGACCGCAGAGTAATCTCTGGAAACACCATATATTTT
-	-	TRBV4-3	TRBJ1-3	CASSQRIGPSSGNTIYF	TGCGCCAGCAGCCAACGTATAGGGCCTTCCTCTGGAAACACCATATATTTT
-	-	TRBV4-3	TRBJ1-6	CASSQDGTSDSPLHF	TGCGCCAGCAGCCAAGATGGGACTTCGGATTCACCCCTCCACTTT
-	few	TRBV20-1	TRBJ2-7	CSAAWGGYEQYF	TGCAGTGCAGCCTGGGGCGGCTACGAGCAGTACTTC
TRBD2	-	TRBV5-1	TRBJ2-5	CASSLAGVAGTGETQYF	TGCGCCAGCAGCTTGGCCGGGGTAGCGGGGACTGGAGAGACCCAGTACTTC
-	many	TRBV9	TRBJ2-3	CASSFRGALPDTDTQYF	TGTGCCAGCAGCTTCAGGGGGGCCCTCCCCGACACAGATACGCAGTATTTT
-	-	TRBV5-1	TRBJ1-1	CASSLAVRMNTEAFF	TGCGCCAGCAGCTTGGCGGTACGGATGAACACTGAAGCTTTCTTT
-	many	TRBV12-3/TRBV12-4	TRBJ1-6	CASSQTGGGSSYNSPLHF	TGTGCCAGCAGTCAGACAGGCGGGGGAAGCTCCTATAATTCACCCCTCCACTTT
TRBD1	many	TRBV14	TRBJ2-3	CASSQDPRTGGQTQYF	TGTGCCAGCAGCCAAGATCCAAGGACAGGGGGCCAAACGCAGTATTTT
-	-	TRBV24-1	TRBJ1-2	CATTLRALGYTF	TGTGCCACCACCCTCAGAGCTTTGGGCTACACCTTC
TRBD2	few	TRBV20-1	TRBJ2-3	CSARVWAGGKGDTQYF	TGCAGTGCTAGAGTCTGGGCGGGGGGCAAGGGAGATACGCAGTATTTT
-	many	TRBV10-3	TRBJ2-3	CAISESLGAGTDTQYF	TGTGCCATCAGTGAGTCGTTAGGAGCGGGCACAGATACGCAGTATTTT
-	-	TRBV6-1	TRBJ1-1	CASFGGQGRLAEAFF	TGTGCCAGCTTCGGAGGGCAGGGGCGATTAGCGGAAGCTTTCTTT
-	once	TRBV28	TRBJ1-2	CASGTSQWNYGYNF	TGTGCCAGCGGGACATCACAATGGAACTATGGCTACAACTTC
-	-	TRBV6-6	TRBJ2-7	CASSYSDNEQYF	TGTGCCAGCAGTTACTCGGACAACGAGCAGTACTTC
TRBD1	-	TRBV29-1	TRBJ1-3	CSVEDGTVGNTIYF	TGCAGCGTTGAGGACGGGACAGTTGGAAACACCATATATTTT
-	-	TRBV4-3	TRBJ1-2	CASSQTASNYGYTF	TGCGCCAGCAGCCAGACGGCGTCTAACTATGGCTACACCTTC
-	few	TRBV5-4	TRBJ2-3	CASSLELADTQYF	TGTGCCAGCAGCCTGGAACTGGCAGATACGCAGTATTTT
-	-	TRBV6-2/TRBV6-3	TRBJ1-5	CASSRQGNGNQPQHF	TGTGCCAGCAGTCGGCAGGGTAACGGCAATCAGCCCCAGCATTTT
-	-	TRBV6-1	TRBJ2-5	CASSEVSQETQYF	TGTGCCAGCAGTGAAGTCAGCCAAGAGACCCAGTACTTC
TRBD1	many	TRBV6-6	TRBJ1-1	CASSYPVRGRNTEAFF	TGTGCCAGCAGTTACCCCGTCAGGGGGCGGAACACTGAAGCTTTCTTT
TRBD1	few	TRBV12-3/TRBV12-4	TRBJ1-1	CASSTGTGEFGAFF	TGTGCCAGCAGCACCGGGACAGGGGAGTTTGGAGCTTTCTTT
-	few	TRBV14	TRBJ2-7	CASSDGPEGQYF	TGTGCCAGCAGCGACGGGCCCGAAGGGCAGTACTTC
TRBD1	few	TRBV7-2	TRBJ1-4	CASSSRGAVGEKLFF	TGTGCCAGCAGCTCCAGGGGGGCGGTGGGTGAAAAACTGTTTTTT
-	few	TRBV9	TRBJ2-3	CASSVAQGPADTQYF	TGTGCCAGCAGCGTAGCGCAGGGACCGGCAGATACGCAGTATTTT
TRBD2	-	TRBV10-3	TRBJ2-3	CAISASGGANTQYF	TGTGCCATCAGTGCAAGCGGGGGGGCCAATACGCAGTATTTT
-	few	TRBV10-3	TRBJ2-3	CAISGGTDTQYF	TGTGCCATCAGTGGGGGCACAGATACGCAGTATTTT
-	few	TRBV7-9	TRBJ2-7	CASSLGRGSDEQYF	TGTGCCAGCAGCTTGGGCAGGGGAAGCGACGAGCAGTACTTC
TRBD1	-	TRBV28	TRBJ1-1	CASSSPGQGFTEAFF	TGTGCCAGCAGTTCTCCCGGACAGGGATTCACTGAAGCTTTCTTT
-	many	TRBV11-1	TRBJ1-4	CASSGRSNEKLFF	TGTGCCAGCAGCGGACGGTCTAATGAAAAACTGTTTTTT
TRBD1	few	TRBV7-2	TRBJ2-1	CASSFWTGGPNEQFF	TGTGCCAGCAGCTTTTGGACAGGGGGCCCCAATGAGCAGTTCTTC
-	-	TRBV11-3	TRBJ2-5	CASSPRPGRGETQYF	TGTGCCAGCAGCCCCCGACCGGGACGAGGGGAGACCCAGTACTTC
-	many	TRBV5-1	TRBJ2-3	CASSLGAGTDTQYF	TGCGCCAGCAGCTTGGGGGCAGGCACAGATACGCAGTATTTT
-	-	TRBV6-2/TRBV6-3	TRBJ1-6	CASGKSNSPLHF	TGTGCCAGCGGAAAAAGCAATTCACCCCTCCACTTT
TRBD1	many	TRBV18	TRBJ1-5	CASSPGQLSNQPQHF	TGTGCCAGCTCACCGGGACAGTTATCTAATCAGCCCCAGCATTTT
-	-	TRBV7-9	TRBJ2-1	CASSLAGAREQFF	TGTGCCAGCAGCTTAGCGGGGGCCCGTGAGCAGTTCTTC
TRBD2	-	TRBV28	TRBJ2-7	CASSFLGGEQYF	TGTGCCAGCAGCTTTCTGGGGGGGGAGCAGTACTTC
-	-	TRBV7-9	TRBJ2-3	CASRYQGFATDTQYF	TGTGCCAGCAGGTACCAGGGGTTCGCCACAGATACGCAGTATTTT
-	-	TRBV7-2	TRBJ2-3	CASSLGVARDTQYF	TGTGCCAGCAGCTTAGGAGTGGCTAGAGATACGCAGTATTTT
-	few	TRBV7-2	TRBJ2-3	CASSFGPGEGTDTQYF	TGTGCCAGCAGCTTTGGGCCGGGGGAGGGCACAGATACGCAGTATTTT
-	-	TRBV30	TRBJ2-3	CAWSERPPDTQYF	TGTGCCTGGAGTGAACGACCCCCAGATACGCAGTATTTT
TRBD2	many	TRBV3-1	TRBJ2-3	CASSLGLAGGQDTQYF	TGTGCCAGCAGCCTTGGACTAGCGGGGGGGCAAGATACGCAGTATTTT
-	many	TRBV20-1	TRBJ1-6	CSARTRLSYNSPLHF	TGCAGTGCTAGGACCAGGCTCTCCTATAATTCACCCCTCCACTTT
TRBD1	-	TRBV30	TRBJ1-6	CAWGPGGNSPLHF	TGTGCCTGGGGCCCAGGGGGTAATTCACCCCTCCACTTT
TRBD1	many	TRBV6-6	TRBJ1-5	CASSYSTGGYQPQHF	TGTGCCAGCAGTTATTCGACAGGGGGCTATCAGCCCCAGCATTTT
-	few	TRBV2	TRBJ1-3	CASSERRNSGNTIYF	TGTGCCAGCAGTGAAAGGCGCAATTCTGGAAACACCATATATTTT
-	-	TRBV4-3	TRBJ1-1	CASSQGRHTEAFF	TGCGCCAGCAGCCAAGGCCGTCACACTGAAGCTTTCTTT
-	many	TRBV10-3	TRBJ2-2	CAIKGEGELFF	TGTGCCATCAAGGGGGAGGGGGAGCTGTTTTTT
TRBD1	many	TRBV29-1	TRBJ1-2	CSAVGTANYGYTF	TGCAGCGCCGTCGGGACAGCCAACTATGGCTACACCTTC